One T cell receptor (beta chain) is described in this entry. The data derive from a study of shared clonotypes between healthy human individuals. The CDR3 loop spans 12 amino acids. The germline V and J ends were trimmed by 6 bases and 9 bases, with 11 bases remaining between them. CDR1 and CDR2 from the germline V gene are MNHNS and SASEGT. Assay: immunoSEQ multiplex PCR; the TCRdb copy retains only in-frame clones and omits some. The sample includes 2 million to 3 million clones, more than 85% of them seen just once. The study enrolled healthy HIV-negative adults without recent acute infections or vaccinations as donors. In the CD4+ fraction, cells were divided into CD45RA+ naive and CD45RA-negative memory subsets.

This chain joins TRBV6-1 and TRBJ1-4; D might be TRBD1 (5 bases). The sample consisted of naive CD4+ T cells from PBMCs. Subset given: CD45RA+ positively selected. This TCR was sampled from a man in his late teens or twenties in good health. Some clones in this sample may be carry-over from other donors' samples. Here the CDR3 DNA reads TGTGCCAGCAGCGTTCGGGACCAAAAACTGTTTTTT. Protein product: CASSVRDQKLFF.